This TCR beta chain was recorded in a study of graft-versus-host responses after intestinal transplantation. Broader study findings: GvH clones detected in recipient marrow included some appearing first in ileum or blood.

CDR3 length: 15 residues. Losses at the gene ends were 3 bases for V and 6 bases for J; bases not matched to a gene: 6. CDR1 and CDR2 (germline): ENHRY, SYGVKD. This clone has just a few counts. The antigen is undetermined. The data were produced by immunoSEQ multiplex PCR, yet TCRdb's version contains in-frame clones alone and is incomplete. Of 90,000 to 95,000 clones in the sample, 90% to 95% were seen once. The receptor was isolated from a human donor who received an intestinal transplant. The source was unstimulated CD8+ T cells sorted from spleen or lymph node cells, collected before intestinal transplant. The chain carries TRBV10-3 and TRBJ1-5; 9 bases agree with TRBD1. The CDR3 region has the DNA TGTGCCATCAGTGAACAGGGGGCTGGTGGTCAGCCCCAGCATTTT. The encoded protein is CAISEQGAGGQPQHF.